The present T cell receptor beta chain was sequenced within a study of identical twins. General study findings and limits: Twins' excess sharing was less marked for out-of-frame beta sequences.

The CDR3 is made up of 17 amino acids. Germline loops: CDR1 SGDLS, CDR2 YYNGEE. The junction had 5 bases not matched to a gene; V was cut back by 4 bases and J by 2 bases. TCRdb passed the 5' RACE reads through MiXCR, listing each CDR3 protein once. The sample has about 240,000 distinct CDR3 sequences, roughly an eighth seen once. As to this clonotype: Its antigen is undetermined.

Donors uniformly comprised healthy Caucasians. The same data also contributed to another study, on yellow fever vaccine responses in identical twins. That paper adds: Among the twins, the vaccine T cell response reportedly seemed partly convergent and partly personalized.

This sequence was found in a woman under 30 in good health. The specimen sequenced was memory (CD45RO+) T cells sorted from blood. This chain connects TRBV9 to TRBJ2-6; 11 bases match TRBD1. The CDR3 sequence is CASSPGQGAPGANVLTF. The CDR3 DNA sequence: TGTGCCAGCAGCCCCGGACAGGGGGCTCCTGGGGCCAACGTCCTGACTTTC.